The T cell receptor beta chain under discussion was sequenced for a study of T cell responses to AZD1222 COVID-19 vaccine. V was pared by 5 bases and J by 0 bases, with 10 bases between. This CDR3 region has 14 residues. Germline values: CDR1 SGHVS, CDR2 FNYEAQ. Assay used: immunoSEQ multiplex PCR; TCRdb lists only in-frame clones, some missing. This table holds about 110,000 clones, 91% found once. Study findings and constraints: The donor group comprised mostly white British people and more females; the analysis possibly underestimated clonal diversity.

Concerning this clone itself: Its matching antigen is unknown.

The rearrangement uses TRBV7-6 and TRBJ1-1; no reliable D call. The starting material was peripheral blood, obtained on day 0 of AZD1222 vaccination. The sequence was collected from an adult in good health. The CDR3 is CASSQLSVNTEAFF. In DNA form, the CDR3 reads TGTGCCAGCAGCCAACTATCAGTGAACACTGAAGCTTTCTTT.